The source of this T cell receptor beta chain is a study of blood T cells in healthy people across ages. Study-wide results and caveats: A strong correlation was found between TCR beta diversity and the percentage of naive T cells. It was the long-lived donors that had more naive CD4+ cells and higher diversity than aged donors. Researchers judged that diversity estimates from one million T cells fell short of true values.

There are a few counts of this clonotype. The antigen is undetermined. Trimming pared 6 bases from V and 9 bases from J, leaving 12 bases between. Per germline, CDR1 SNHLY and CDR2 FYNNEI. The CDR3 loop spans 12 amino acids. A second PCR of roughly 6 to 12 cycles used a sample-barcoded 5' primer and a J-beta primer mix. TCRdb fed the 5' RACE reads into MiXCR, producing one record per CDR3 protein. The table lists about 800,000 distinct CDR3 sequences, 35% to 50% of them singletons. The rearrangement uses TRBV2 and TRBJ2-1; tentatively, D is TRBD1 (5 bases). The TCR was taken from a man older than 75 in good health. The sample was blood. CDR3 sequence reads: CASRPGYSEQFF. CDR3 sequence (DNA): TGTGCCAGCAGGCCAGGGTACTCTGAGCAGTTCTTC.